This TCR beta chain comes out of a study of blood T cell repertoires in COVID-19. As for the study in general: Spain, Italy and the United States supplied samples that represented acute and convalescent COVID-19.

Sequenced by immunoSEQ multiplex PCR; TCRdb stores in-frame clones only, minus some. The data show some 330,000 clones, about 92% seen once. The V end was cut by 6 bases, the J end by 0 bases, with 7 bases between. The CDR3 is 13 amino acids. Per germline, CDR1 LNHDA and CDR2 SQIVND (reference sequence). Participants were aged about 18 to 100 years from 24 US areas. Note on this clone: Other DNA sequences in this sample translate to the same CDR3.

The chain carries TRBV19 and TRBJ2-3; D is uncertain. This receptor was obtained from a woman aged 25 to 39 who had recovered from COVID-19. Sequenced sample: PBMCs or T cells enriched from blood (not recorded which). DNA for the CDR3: TGTGCCAGTAGAACTGCGAGCACAGATACGCAGTATTTT. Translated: CASRTASTDTQYF.